This TCR beta chain was recovered during a study of T cell repertoires in cytomegalovirus infection (dated by TCRdb to between 2018 and 2020). About the investigation overall: Recently identified HLA-C-restricted CMV epitopes, whose presentation resists viral immunomodulation, were targeted by peptide stimulations together with well-studied HLA-B-restricted epitopes. Donor HLA type was relevant to the analysis, as public TCR beta signatures indicated carriage of CMV infection together with the matching HLA type. The paper's findings and limits, for the study overall: The ex vivo response was dominated by HLA-C-restricted CMV-specific TCR beta clonotypes, which also provided the single most frequent clonotype in two of eight donors. Carriers of CMV infection plus the relevant HLA type were discriminated by the cumulative frequency of public TCR beta family members in the study cohort and in an independent approximately 400-donor cohort.

CDR3 length: 16 amino acids, cysteine to phenylalanine. The retained sequence is limited to the CDR3, 48 bases, with the frame set at the first base. CDR1 DFQATT and CDR2 SNEGSKA were looked up in the germline V gene (reference sequence). V is cut back by 0 bases and J by 10 bases, with 11 bases in the junction unmatched. With regard to this clonotype: This clone's antigen is unknown. Base qualities are missing; no much larger clone stands one base away.

Explained via the paper, the treatment or condition label denotes: in vitro stimulation with specific CMV peptide epitopes to enrich CMV-specific T cells. Sequenced on an Illumina HiSeq 1500. Through fastp at Q25 and MiXCR, TCRdb rebuilt clones from the public reads, retaining in-frame beta chains. Rows matching on CDR3 protein sequence are summarized as one entry with the most common DNA and genes. This sample is represented by about 920,000 distinct CDR3 sequences; around 30% of them were singletons. 11% to 15% of the sample belongs to the ten largest clones. This clonotype originated in a human donor in good health (CMV status not recorded). Some clones in this sample may be carry-over from other donors' samples. The V and J segments used are TRBV20-1 and TRBJ2-1; 11 bases in the middle match TRBD2. Sequencing was performed on cultured CD8+ T cells from PBMCs, taken from culture after CMV antigen stimulation. The CDR3 region reads CSAREYTTSGVGEQFF. The nucleotides are TGCAGTGCTAGAGAGTATACGACTAGCGGGGTTGGGGAGCAGTTCTTC.